This section outlines one TCR beta chain sequence together with its context. Its antigen is undetermined. Germline assignment: CDR1 DFQATT and CDR2 SNEGSKA (reference sequence). The length of the CDR3 is 11 residues. Every CD8+ subset sample held about 300,000 flow-sorted cells, done in triplicate. UMI-labeled 5' RACE yielded the TRB cDNA libraries. Each CDR3 protein gets one entry in TCRdb, which reprocessed the 5' RACE reads and gives no DNA. The sample has 45,000 or so distinct CDR3 sequences. This record comes from a study of CXCR3-negative and CXCR3-positive naive CD8 T cells. Findings of the study overall: Cryopreserved cells showed partially decreased CXCR3 expression, and most assays used fresh PBMCs. Diversity proved comparably high across both naive subsets and much lower in memory CD8+ cells.

This chain links TRBV20-1 with TRBJ1-5. The sequence was collected from a human donor in good health. Some clones in this sample may be carry-over from other donors' samples. Input material: memory CD8+ T cells from blood. CDR3 sequence reads: CSARENQPQHF.